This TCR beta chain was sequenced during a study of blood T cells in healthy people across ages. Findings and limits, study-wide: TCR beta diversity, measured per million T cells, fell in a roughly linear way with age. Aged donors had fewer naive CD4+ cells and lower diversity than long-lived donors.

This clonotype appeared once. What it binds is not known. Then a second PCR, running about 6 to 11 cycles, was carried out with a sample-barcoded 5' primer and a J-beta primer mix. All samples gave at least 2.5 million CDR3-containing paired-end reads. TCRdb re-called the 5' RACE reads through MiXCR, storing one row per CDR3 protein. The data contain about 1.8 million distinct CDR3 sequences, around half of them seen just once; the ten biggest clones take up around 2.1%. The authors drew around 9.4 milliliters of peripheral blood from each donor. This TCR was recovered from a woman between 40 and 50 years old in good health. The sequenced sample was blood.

The CDR3 DNA sequence: TGTGCCAGCAGTTTCCAGGACAGGACAACAGATACGCAGTATTTT. Amino acids: CASSFQDRTTDTQYF. V usage is TRBV6-6 and J usage is TRBJ2-3; TRBD1 agrees at 7 bases. Per germline, CDR1 MNHNY and CDR2 SVGAGI (reference sequence). Trimming took 4 bases from V and 3 from J; bases not matched to a gene: 7. The CDR3 spans 15 residues.